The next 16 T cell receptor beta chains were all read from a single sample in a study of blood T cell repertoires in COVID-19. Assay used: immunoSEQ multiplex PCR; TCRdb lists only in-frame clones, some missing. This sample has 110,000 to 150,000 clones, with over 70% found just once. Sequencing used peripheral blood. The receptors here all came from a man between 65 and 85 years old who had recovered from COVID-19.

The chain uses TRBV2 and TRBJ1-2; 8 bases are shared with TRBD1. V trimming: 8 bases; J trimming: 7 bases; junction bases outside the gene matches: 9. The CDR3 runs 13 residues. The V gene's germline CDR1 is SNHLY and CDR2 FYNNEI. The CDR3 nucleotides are TGTGCCAGCGGAACAGGGGGGCCGGGTGGCTACACCTTC. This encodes CASGTGGPGGYTF.

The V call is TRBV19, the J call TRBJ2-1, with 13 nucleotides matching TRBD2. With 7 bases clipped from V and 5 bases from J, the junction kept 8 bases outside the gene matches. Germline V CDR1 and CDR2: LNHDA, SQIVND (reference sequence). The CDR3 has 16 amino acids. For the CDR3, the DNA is TGTGCCAGTAACCCGGGACTAGCGGGACCTCACAATGAGCAGTTCTTC. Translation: CASNPGLAGPHNEQFF. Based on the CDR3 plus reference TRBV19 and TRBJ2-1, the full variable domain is DGGITQSPKYLFRKEGQNVTLSCEQNLNHDAMYWYRQDPGQGLRLIYYSQIVNDFQKGDIAEGYSVSREKKESFPLTVTSAQKNPTAFYLCASNPGLAGPHNEQFFGPGTRLTVL.

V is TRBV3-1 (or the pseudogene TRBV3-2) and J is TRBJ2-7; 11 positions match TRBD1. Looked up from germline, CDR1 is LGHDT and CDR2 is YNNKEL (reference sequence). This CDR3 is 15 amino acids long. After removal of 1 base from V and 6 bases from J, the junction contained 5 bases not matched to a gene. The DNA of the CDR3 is TGTGCCAGCAGCCAAGGGACAGGGGGCAGAGGCGAGCAGTACTTC. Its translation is CASSQGTGGRGEQYF.

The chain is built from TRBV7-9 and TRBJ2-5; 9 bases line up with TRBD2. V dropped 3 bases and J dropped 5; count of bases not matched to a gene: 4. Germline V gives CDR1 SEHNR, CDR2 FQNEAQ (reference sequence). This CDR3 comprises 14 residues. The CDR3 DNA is TGTGCCAGCAGCTTGGGGACTAGCATGGAGACCCAGTACTTC. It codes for CASSLGTSMETQYF.

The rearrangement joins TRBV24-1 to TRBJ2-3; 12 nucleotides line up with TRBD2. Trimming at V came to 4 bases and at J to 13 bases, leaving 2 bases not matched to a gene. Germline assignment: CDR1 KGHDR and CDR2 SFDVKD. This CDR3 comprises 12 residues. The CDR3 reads CATSDRLAGEYF. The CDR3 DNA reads TGTGCCACCAGTGACCGACTAGCGGGAGAGTATTTT.

The CDR3 DNA is TGTGCCACCAGTGATAGTAGCGGGGCGGCCCCCCTTTACAATGAGCAGTTCTTC. Its translation: CATSDSSGAAPLYNEQFF. V is TRBV24-1 and J is TRBJ2-1; 8 bases line up with TRBD2. The CDR3 has 18 amino acids. The V gene end was trimmed by 3 bases and the J gene end by 4 bases; junction bases not matched to a gene: 13. From germline, CDR1 is KGHDR and CDR2 SFDVKD.

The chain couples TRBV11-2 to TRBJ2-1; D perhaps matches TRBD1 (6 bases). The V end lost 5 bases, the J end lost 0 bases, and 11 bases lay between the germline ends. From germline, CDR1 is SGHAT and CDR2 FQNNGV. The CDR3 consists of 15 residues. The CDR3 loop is CASSATGNSYNEQFF. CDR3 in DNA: TGTGCCAGCAGCGCGACAGGCAACTCCTACAATGAGCAGTTCTTC.

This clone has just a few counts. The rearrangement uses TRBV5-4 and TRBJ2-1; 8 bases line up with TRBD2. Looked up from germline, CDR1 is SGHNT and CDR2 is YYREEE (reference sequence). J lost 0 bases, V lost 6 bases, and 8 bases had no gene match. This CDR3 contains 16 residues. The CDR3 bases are TGTGCCAGCACCGACCTTAGCGGGGCCTCCTACAATGAGCAGTTCTTC. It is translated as CASTDLSGASYNEQFF.

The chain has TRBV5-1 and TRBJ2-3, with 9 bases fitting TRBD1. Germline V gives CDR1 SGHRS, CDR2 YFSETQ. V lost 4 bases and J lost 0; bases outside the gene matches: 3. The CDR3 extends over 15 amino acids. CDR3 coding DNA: TGCGCCAGCAGCGAGACAGGGGGGAGCACAGATACGCAGTATTTT. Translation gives CASSETGGSTDTQYF.

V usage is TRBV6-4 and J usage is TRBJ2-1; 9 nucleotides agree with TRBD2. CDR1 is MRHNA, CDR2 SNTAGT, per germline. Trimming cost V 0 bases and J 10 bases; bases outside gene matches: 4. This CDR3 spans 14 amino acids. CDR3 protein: CASSDSPGLAEQFF. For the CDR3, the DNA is TGTGCCAGCAGTGACTCCCCTGGACTAGCGGAGCAGTTCTTC.

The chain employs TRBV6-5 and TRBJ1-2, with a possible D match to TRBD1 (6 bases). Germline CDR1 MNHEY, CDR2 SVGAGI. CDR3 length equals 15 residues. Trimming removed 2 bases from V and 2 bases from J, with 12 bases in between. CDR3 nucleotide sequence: TGTGCCAGCAGTTACCCCTTTGACAGGAACTATGGCTACACCTTC. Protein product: CASSYPFDRNYGYTF.

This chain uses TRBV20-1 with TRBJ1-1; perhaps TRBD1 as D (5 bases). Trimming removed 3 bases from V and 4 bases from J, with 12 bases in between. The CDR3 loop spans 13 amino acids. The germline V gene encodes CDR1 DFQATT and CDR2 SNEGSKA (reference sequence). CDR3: CSASATRGTEAFF. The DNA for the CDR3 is TGCAGTGCTAGTGCGACAAGGGGCACTGAAGCTTTCTTT.

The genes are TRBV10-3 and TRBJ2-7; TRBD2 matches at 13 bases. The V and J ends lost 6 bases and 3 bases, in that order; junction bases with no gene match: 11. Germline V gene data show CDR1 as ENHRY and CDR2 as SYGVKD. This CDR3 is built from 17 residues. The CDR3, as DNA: TGTGCCATCAGAAGTACCGGGACTAGCGGGACCTTCTACGAGCAGTACTTC. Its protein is CAIRSTGTSGTFYEQYF.

CDR3 sequence reads: CASSIVREPGELFF. The CDR3 DNA reads TGTGCCAGTAGTATAGTGCGGGAGCCCGGGGAGCTGTTTTTT. The chain couples TRBV19 to TRBJ2-2, with 7 nucleotides matching TRBD2. Germline CDR1 and CDR2: LNHDA and SQIVND (reference sequence). The V gene end was trimmed by 1 base and the J gene end by 6 bases; junction bases not matched to a gene: 2. The CDR3 sequence is 14 residues long.

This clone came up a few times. In DNA form, the CDR3 reads TGCGCCAGCAGCTTTCTAGCGGGCGAGCAGTACTTC. It encodes CASSFLAGEQYF. The chain couples TRBV4-1 to TRBJ2-7, with 8 bases lining up with TRBD2. The V and J ends lost 5 bases and 6 bases, in that order; junction bases with no gene match: 3. CDR1 is MGHRA, CDR2 YSYEKL, per germline. The CDR3 is 12 amino acids.

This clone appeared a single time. This CDR3 reads CATGPSGSTDTQYF. CDR3 nucleotide sequence: TGTGCCACCGGCCCTAGCGGGAGTACAGATACGCAGTATTTT. The V gene is TRBV10-3, the J gene TRBJ2-3; TRBD2 matches 10 bases. The CDR3 is 14 amino acids. With V trimmed by 10 bases and J by 3 bases, 7 bases remained unmatched. Germline loops: CDR1 ENHRY, CDR2 SYGVKD.